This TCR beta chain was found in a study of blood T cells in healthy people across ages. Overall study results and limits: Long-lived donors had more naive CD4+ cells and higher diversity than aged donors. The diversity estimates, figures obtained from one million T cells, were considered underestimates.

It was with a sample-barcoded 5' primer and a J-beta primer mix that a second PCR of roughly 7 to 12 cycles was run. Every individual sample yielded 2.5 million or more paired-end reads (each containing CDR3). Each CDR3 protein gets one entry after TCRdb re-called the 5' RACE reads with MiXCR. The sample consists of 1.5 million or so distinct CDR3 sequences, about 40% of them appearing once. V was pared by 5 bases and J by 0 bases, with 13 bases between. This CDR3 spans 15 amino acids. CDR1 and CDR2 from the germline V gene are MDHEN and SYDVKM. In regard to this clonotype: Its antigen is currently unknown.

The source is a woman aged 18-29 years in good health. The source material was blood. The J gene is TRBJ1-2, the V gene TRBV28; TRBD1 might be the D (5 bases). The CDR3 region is CASSPRQPTNYGYTF. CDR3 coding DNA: TGTGCCAGCAGTCCCCGACAGCCTACTAACTATGGCTACACCTTC.